Listed here are 20 T cell receptor beta chains from one sample, sequenced in a study of low-dose radiotherapy and immunotherapy resistance in tumors (dated by TCRdb to between 2020 and 2023). The time point label of this sample denotes: before trial treatment. TCRdb records Illumina HiSeq 2500 as the sequencer. First-strand cDNA was synthesized with Superscript III and a set of TRAV- and TRBV-specific primers, covering both TCRalpha and TCRbeta chains. TCRs were amplified with Phusion for about 20 PCR cycles using a constant-region primer together with the adapter attached to the V primers. Using fastp at Q25 and MiXCR, TCRdb reprocessed the public reads and kept productive beta chains. Every CDR3 protein is listed once, alongside the most common genes and DNA of its rows. The sample profile shows 40,000 or so distinct CDR3 sequences; around a third of them were found once. The top ten clonotypes cover roughly 4% of the sample.

Sequenced material: PBMCs, taken before treatment. The receptors were gathered from a male donor with gallbladder cancer.

This clonotype was seen repeatedly, ten times or more. The rearrangement joins TRBV28 to TRBJ2-2; D is ambiguous. The CDR3 sequence is 12 residues long. Germline CDR1 reads MDHEN; CDR2 reads SYDVKM. Trimming cost V 5 bases and J 3 bases, with 4 bases left between them. CDR3 sequence reads: CASSPYTGELFF. The CDR3 nucleotides read TGTGCCAGCAGTCCGTACACCGGGGAGCTGTTTTTT.

At least ten counts were recorded for this clonotype. J is TRBJ1-2 and V is TRBV9, with D perhaps matching TRBD1 (6 bases). The CDR3 runs to 13 residues. V lost 3 bases, J lost 4 bases, and 10 bases lay in between. CDR1 and CDR2 (germline): SGDLS, YYNGEE. The CDR3 here is CASSDLQGYGYTF. The CDR3 nucleotides are TGTGCCAGCAGCGATTTACAGGGCTATGGCTACACCTTC. Full variable domain (missing parts from reference TRBV9 and TRBJ1-2): DSGVTQTPKHLITATGQRVTLRCSPRSGDLSVYWYQQSLDQGLQFLIQYYNGEERAKGNILERFSAQQFPDLHSELNLSSLELGDSALYFCASSDLQGYGYTFGSGTRLTVV.

This clonotype was found many times. The chain joins TRBV5-1 to TRBJ2-7; tentative D call: TRBD2 (5 bases). Germline-derived CDR1 and CDR2 are SGHRS and YFSETQ. V was trimmed by 0 bases and J by 3 bases, leaving 13 bases between them. The CDR3 covers 15 residues. CDR3 residues: CASSLDTPEVYEQYF. The CDR3 nucleotides are TGCGCCAGCAGCTTGGATACGCCGGAGGTCTACGAGCAGTACTTC.

About this clonotype itself: With only one base between it and a far larger clone, this is likely a read error. The chain carries TRBV10-3 and TRBJ2-1, with 10 bases identical to TRBD2. Per the germline V gene, CDR1 is ENHRY and CDR2 is SYGVKD. The CDR3 totals 16 residues. The ends lost 0 bases at V and 10 bases at J; junction bases unmatched: 9. The CDR3 nucleotides are TGTGCCATCAGTGAGTCGGGTACTAGCGGGGCCTACGAGCAGTTCTTC. Amino acids: CAISESGTSGAYEQFF.

This clonotype was recorded at least ten times. The chain has TRBV5-4 and TRBJ2-2, with 8 bases fitting TRBD2. From germline, CDR1 is SGHNT and CDR2 YYREEE (reference sequence). This CDR3 spans 15 amino acids. V lost 4 bases to trimming and J lost 7 bases; unmatched junction nucleotides: 9. The CDR3 DNA sequence: TGTGCCAGCAGCCCACGGGAGGGCCTCCACGGGGAGCTGTTTTTT. It encodes CASSPREGLHGELFF.

The sample holds many counts of this clonotype. The chain has TRBV2 and TRBJ1-2, with 7 bases lining up with TRBD1. The CDR3 extends over 15 amino acids. Germline assignment: CDR1 SNHLY and CDR2 FYNNEI. Trimming removed 1 base from V and 7 bases from J; junction bases left unmatched: 9. Written as DNA, the CDR3 is TGTGCCAGCAGTGAAGTCCTAACAGGGGTTGGTGGCTACACCTTC. As protein: CASSEVLTGVGGYTF.

This clonotype occurred many times. The chain recombines TRBV5-1 with TRBJ2-7, with 11 bases fitting TRBD2. V shed 3 bases and J 0 bases; nucleotides not matched to a gene: 8. The germline CDR1 and CDR2 sequences are SGHRS and YFSETQ. CDR3 length equals 17 residues. This chain's CDR3 is CASSYRVGLAASYEQYF. The CDR3, as DNA: TGCGCCAGCAGCTACCGAGTGGGACTAGCGGCCTCCTACGAGCAGTACTTC.

This clonotype was counted at least ten times. The genes are TRBV29-1 and TRBJ1-1; D ambiguous. Germline lookup yields CDR1 SQVTM and CDR2 ANQGSEA. The CDR3 totals 13 residues. V shed 6 bases and J shed 1 base, with 12 bases lying between them. The CDR3 bases are TGCAGCGTCGCGAGTCTGGGGAACACTGAAGCTTTCTTT. Protein sequence: CSVASLGNTEAFF.

The genes are TRBV13 and TRBJ1-1; maybe TRBD1 (5 bases). The germline V and J ends were trimmed by 6 bases and 5 bases, with 10 bases remaining between them. Germline loops: CDR1 PRHDT, CDR2 FYEKMQ (reference sequence). CDR3 length: 12 amino acids. The CDR3 loop is CASSQGVTEAFF. CDR3 nucleotide sequence: TGTGCCAGCAGTCAGGGTGTTACTGAAGCTTTCTTT.

The V call is TRBV7-9, the J call TRBJ2-2, with D unresolved. Germline CDR1 is SEHNR and CDR2 is FQNEAQ (reference sequence). The length of the CDR3 is 13 residues. The V and J ends lost 7 bases and 1 base respectively, with 7 bases between them. The CDR3 sequence is CASIPRNTGELFF. DNA of the CDR3: TGTGCCAGCATCCCCCGGAACACCGGGGAGCTGTTTTTT.

In its sample, this clonotype was seen many times. This chain uses TRBV2 with TRBJ2-3, with 14 nucleotides matching TRBD2. Per germline, CDR1 SNHLY and CDR2 FYNNEI. The CDR3 spans 15 residues. V gave up 6 bases and J gave up 2 bases; unmatched junction bases: 1. The CDR3 bases are TGTGCCAGCAGGGGACTAGCGGGGGTCACAGATACGCAGTATTTT. It is translated as CASRGLAGVTDTQYF. The full variable domain, with the rest looked up from reference TRBV2 and TRBJ2-3, is EPEVTQTPSHQVTQMGQEVILRCVPISNHLYFYWYRQILGQKVEFLVSFYNNEISEKSEIFDDQFSVERPDGSNFTLKIRSTKLEDSAMYFCASRGLAGVTDTQYFGPGTRLTVL.

The J gene is TRBJ2-5, the V gene TRBV27; 13 bases are a match to TRBD2. J was trimmed by 2 bases and V by 5 bases; bases with no gene match: 11. Germline V gene lookup returns CDR1 MNHEY and CDR2 SMNVEV (reference sequence). This CDR3 contains 18 residues. The CDR3 DNA reads as TGTGCCAGCAGTCTAACTAGCGGGAGGGCCCAAATTCAAGAGACCCAGTACTTC. It is translated as CASSLTSGRAQIQETQYF.

This chain uses TRBV11-3 with TRBJ2-5; perhaps TRBD2 as D (6 bases). CDR1 and CDR2 from the germline V gene are SGHNT and YENEEA. V lost 5 bases and J 5 bases, leaving 18 bases between the germline ends. The CDR3 runs to 15 residues. As DNA, the CDR3 is TGTGCCAGCAGCCCCAGTACTAGCTTTTCGGAGACCCAGTACTTC. Its protein is CASSPSTSFSETQYF.

This clonotype was counted once. A far larger clone is one base from this, pointing to a likely read error. The chain joins TRBV9 to TRBJ2-7, with unresolved D. The CDR3 loop spans 12 amino acids. Germline values: CDR1 SGDLS, CDR2 YYNGEE. Trimming shortened V by 4 bases and J by 2 bases, and 7 bases separated the two germline ends. CDR3 loop: CASSQQTYEQYF. The CDR3 nucleotides are TGTGCCAGCAGCCAACAGACCTACGAGCAGTACTTC. The full variable domain, completed using reference TRBV9 and TRBJ2-7, is DSGVTQTPKHLITATGQRVTLRCSPRSGDLSVYWYQQSLDQGLQFLIQYYNGEERAKGNILERFSAQQFPDLHSELNLSSLELGDSALYFCASSQQTYEQYFGPGTRLTVT.

About this clonotype: With a far larger clone one base away, a read error is the likely cause. The chain has TRBV11-2 and TRBJ2-5; tentative D call: TRBD1 (5 bases). The germline V gene encodes CDR1 SGHAT and CDR2 FQNNGV. Trimming removed 7 bases from V and 11 bases from J, with 14 bases in between. The CDR3 runs 11 residues. CDR3 amino acids: CASTAGNEQYF. In DNA form, the CDR3 reads TGTGCCAGCACCGCAGGGAATGAGCAGTACTTC.

The sample holds many counts of this clonotype. The gene calls are TRBV7-9 and TRBJ2-3; D unclear. The germline gives CDR1 SEHNR, CDR2 FQNEAQ (reference sequence). Trimming left V 1 base short and J 2 bases short, with 10 bases between. The CDR3 covers 15 residues. Written as DNA, the CDR3 is TGTGCCAGCAGCTTAGGCGTGGCCGCCACAGATACGCAGTATTTT. Translation: CASSLGVAATDTQYF.

This clonotype was found many times. V is TRBV20-1 and J is TRBJ2-5; 11 bases match TRBD2. The germline CDR1 and CDR2 sequences are DFQATT and SNEGSKA (reference sequence). The CDR3 consists of 13 residues. Trimming cost V 2 bases and J 8 bases; bases outside gene matches: 4. For the CDR3, the DNA is TGCAGTGCTAGACTAGCGGGGGGCGCAACCCAGTACTTC. It translates to CSARLAGGATQYF.

This clonotype was detected many times. The V call is TRBV3-1, the J call TRBJ2-7; 12 bases match TRBD2. The V segment lost 0 bases and the J segment 4 bases; nucleotides outside the gene matches: 7. CDR1 LGHDT and CDR2 YNNKEL come from the germline V gene (reference sequence). The length of the CDR3 is 17 residues. CDR3 in amino acids: CASSQEPSGGARYEQYF. The CDR3 DNA reads TGTGCCAGCAGCCAAGAACCTAGCGGGGGGGCCAGGTACGAGCAGTACTTC.

The chain has TRBV10-2 and TRBJ2-7; 7 nucleotides match TRBD2. Germline assignment: CDR1 WSHSY and CDR2 SAAADI. With 3 bases clipped from V and 10 bases from J, the junction kept 9 bases outside the gene matches. The CDR3 totals 13 residues. The CDR3 DNA reads as TGCGCCAGCAGTGACGGGAGGTGGACTTTCCAGTACTTC. Translating gives CASSDGRWTFQYF.

About this clonotype itself: At one end the junction does not follow the germline gene, possibly because of a read error. CDR3 sequence reads: CARQLAGGRTDTLYF. The CDR3 nucleotides read TGTGCCAGGCAACTAGCAGGGGGCCGCACAGATACGCTGTATTTT. V usage is TRBV2 and J usage is TRBJ2-3; 8 positions agree with TRBD1. In germline, CDR1 is SNHLY, CDR2 FYNNEI. The CDR3 is 15 residues long.